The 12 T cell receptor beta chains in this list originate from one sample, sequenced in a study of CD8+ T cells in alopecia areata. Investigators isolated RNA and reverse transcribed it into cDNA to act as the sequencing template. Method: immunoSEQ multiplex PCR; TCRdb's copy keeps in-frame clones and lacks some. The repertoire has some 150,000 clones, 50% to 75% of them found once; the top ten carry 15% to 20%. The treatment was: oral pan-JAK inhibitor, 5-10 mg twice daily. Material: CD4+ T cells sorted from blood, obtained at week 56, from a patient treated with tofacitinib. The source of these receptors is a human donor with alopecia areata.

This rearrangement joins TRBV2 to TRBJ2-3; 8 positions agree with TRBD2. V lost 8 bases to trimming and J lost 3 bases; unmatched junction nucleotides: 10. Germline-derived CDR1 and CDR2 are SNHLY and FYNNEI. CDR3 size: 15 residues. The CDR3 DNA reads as TGTGCCAGCCAAATTGGCGGGGGGAGAACAGATACGCAGTATTTT. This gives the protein CASQIGGGRTDTQYF.

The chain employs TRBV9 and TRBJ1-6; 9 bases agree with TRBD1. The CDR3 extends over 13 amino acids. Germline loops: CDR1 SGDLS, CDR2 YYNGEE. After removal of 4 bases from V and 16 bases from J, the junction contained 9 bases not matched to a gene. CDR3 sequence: CASSTRTGALLHF. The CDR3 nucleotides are TGTGCCAGCAGCACCCGGACAGGGGCCCTACTCCACTTT.

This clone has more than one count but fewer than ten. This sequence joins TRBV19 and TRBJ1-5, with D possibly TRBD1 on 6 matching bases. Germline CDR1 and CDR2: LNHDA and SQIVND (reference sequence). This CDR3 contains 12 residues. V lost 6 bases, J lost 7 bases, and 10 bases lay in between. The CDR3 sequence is CASSRGSQPQHF. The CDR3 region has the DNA TGTGCCAGTAGCAGGGGAAGCCAGCCCCAGCATTTT.

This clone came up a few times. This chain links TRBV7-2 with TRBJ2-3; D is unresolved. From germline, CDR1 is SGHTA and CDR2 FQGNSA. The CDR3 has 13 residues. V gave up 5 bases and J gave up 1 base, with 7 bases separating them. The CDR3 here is CASSMAGTDTQYF. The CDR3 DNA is TGTGCCAGCAGCATGGCGGGCACAGATACGCAGTATTTT.

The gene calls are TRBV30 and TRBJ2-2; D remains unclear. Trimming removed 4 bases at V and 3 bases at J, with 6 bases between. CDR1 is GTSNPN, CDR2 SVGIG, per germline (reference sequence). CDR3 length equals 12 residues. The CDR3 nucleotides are TGTGCCTGGACTACTCACACCGGGGAGCTGTTTTTT. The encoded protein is CAWTTHTGELFF.

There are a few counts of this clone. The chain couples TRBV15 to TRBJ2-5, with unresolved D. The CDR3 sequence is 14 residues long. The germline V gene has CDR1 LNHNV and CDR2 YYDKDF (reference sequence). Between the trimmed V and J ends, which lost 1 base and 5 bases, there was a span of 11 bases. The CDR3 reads CATSRGEISETQYF. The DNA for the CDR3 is TGTGCCACCAGCAGAGGAGAGATTTCGGAGACCCAGTACTTC.

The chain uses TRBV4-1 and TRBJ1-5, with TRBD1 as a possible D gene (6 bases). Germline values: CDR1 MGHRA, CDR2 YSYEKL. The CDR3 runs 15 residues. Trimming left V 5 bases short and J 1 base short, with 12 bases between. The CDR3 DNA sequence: TGCGCCAGCAGCTTCCGACAGGCGAGCAATCAGCCCCAGCATTTT. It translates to CASSFRQASNQPQHF.

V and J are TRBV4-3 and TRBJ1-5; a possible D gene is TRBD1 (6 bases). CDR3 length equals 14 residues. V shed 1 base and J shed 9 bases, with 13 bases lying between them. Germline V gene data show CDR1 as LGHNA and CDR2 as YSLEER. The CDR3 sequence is CASSQGRGAGPQHF. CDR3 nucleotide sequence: TGCGCCAGCAGCCAAGGCAGGGGCGCAGGGCCCCAGCATTTT.

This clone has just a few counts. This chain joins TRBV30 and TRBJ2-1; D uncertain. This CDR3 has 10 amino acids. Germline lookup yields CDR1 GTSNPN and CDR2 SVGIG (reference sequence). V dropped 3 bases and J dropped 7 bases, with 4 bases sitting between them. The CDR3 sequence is CAWSLNEQFF. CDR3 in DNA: TGTGCCTGGAGCCTTAATGAGCAGTTCTTC. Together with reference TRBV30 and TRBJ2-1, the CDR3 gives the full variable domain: SQTIHQWPATLVQPVGSPLSLECTVEGTSNPNLYWYRQAAGRGLQLLFYSVGIGQISSEVPQNLSASRPQDRQFILSSKKLLLSDSGFYLCAWSLNEQFFGPGTRLTVL.

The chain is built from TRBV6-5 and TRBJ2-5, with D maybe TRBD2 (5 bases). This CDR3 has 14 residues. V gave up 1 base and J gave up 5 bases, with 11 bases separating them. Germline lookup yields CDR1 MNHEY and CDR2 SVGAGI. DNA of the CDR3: TGTGCCAGCAGTTACTTCACCGGGGTTGAGACCCAGTACTTC. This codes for CASSYFTGVETQYF.

The CDR3 loop is CASSFGVGMNTEAFF. DNA of the CDR3: TGTGCCAGCAGCTTTGGGGTGGGAATGAACACTGAAGCTTTCTTT. The chain is built from TRBV11-2 and TRBJ1-1; D gene unclear. Trimming left V 3 bases short and J 0 bases short, with 11 bases between. The length of the CDR3 is 15 residues. Germline CDR1 and CDR2: SGHAT and FQNNGV.

The CDR3 sequence is CASSWGNTEAFF. The CDR3 coding sequence is TGTGCCAGCAGCTGGGGGAACACTGAAGCTTTCTTT. The chain has TRBV7-9 and TRBJ1-1; D not certain. The CDR3 is 12 residues long. Between the trimmed V and J ends, which lost 4 bases and 1 base, there was a span of 4 bases. The germline gives CDR1 SEHNR, CDR2 FQNEAQ (reference sequence). The full variable domain, rest sourced from reference TRBV7-9 and TRBJ1-1, is DTGVSQNPRHKITKRGQNVTFRCDPISEHNRLYWYRQTLGQGPEFLTYFQNEAQLEKSRLLSDRFSAERPKGSFSTLEIQRTEQGDSAMYLCASSWGNTEAFFGQGTRLTVV.